The clone carrying this TCR beta chain showed up just a few times. This sample is drawn from a study of blood T cell repertoires in COVID-19. Whole-study context: The origin of the acute and convalescent COVID-19 samples was the United States, Italy and Spain. Nucleic acid was either cDNA or gDNA, and it came from T cells, B-cell-depleted T cells, or PBMCs.

The authors' processing: Estimated nucleated cell counts came from reference gene primer amplification. Method: immunoSEQ multiplex PCR; TCRdb's copy keeps in-frame clones and lacks some. That table gives V, J and clone size, and the DNA gave D and trimming. The sample holds approximately 310,000 clones, 70% to 90% seen once. CDR1 MGHDK and CDR2 SYGVNS come from the germline V gene. This CDR3 comprises 15 residues. V gave up 5 bases and J gave up 0 bases, with 13 bases separating them. The rearrangement joins TRBV25-1 to TRBJ1-2, with D maybe TRBD1 (5 bases). Material: peripheral blood. The sequence derives from a woman between 50 and 59 years old who had recovered from COVID-19. The CDR3 nucleotides read TGTGCCAGCAGTCGCGACAGCCCTGCTAACTATGGCTACACCTTC. This gives the protein CASSRDSPANYGYTF.